Many counts were recorded for the clone carrying this TCR beta chain. Its matching antigen is unknown. These data are taken from a study of CD8+CD57+ T cells in acquired aplastic anemia. Genomic DNA, serving as template, underwent TCR beta VDJ and CDR3 profiling. One entry per CDR3 protein results from TCRdb running MiXCR on the reads. Of about 200,000 distinct CDR3 sequences detected, almost 50% appear once; the ten largest clones hold 20%. Study-wide results and limits: Patients versus controls showed no significant CD8+ Simpson's diversity difference.

By flow cytometry, patients selected for sequencing had shown an expansion of CD8+CD57+ cells. The clonotype originates from a human donor with aplastic anemia. Input material: sorted CD4+, CD8+, or CD8+CD57+ T cells (not recorded which) from PBMCs.

The CDR3 region has the DNA TGTGCCAGCAGCGGGACAGGGGGAGTTTCACCCCTCCACTTT. As protein: CASSGTGGVSPLHF. The chain combines TRBV2 with TRBJ1-6, with TRBD1 identical over 11 bases. CDR1 SNHLY and CDR2 FYNNEI come from the germline V gene. This CDR3 has 14 residues. J gave up 9 bases and V 6 bases, and 4 bases lay outside the gene matches.